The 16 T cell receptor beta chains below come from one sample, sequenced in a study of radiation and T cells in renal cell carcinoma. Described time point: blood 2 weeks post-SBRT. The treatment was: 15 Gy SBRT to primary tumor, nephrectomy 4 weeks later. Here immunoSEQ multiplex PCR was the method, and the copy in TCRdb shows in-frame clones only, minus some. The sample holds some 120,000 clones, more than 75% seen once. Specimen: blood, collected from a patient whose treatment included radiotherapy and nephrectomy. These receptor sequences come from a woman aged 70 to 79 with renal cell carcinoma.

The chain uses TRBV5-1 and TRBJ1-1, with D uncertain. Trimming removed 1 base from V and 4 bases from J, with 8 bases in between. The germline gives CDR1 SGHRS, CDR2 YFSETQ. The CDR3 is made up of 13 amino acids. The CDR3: CASSLYSGTEAFF. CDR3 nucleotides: TGCGCCAGCAGCTTGTACTCCGGCACTGAAGCTTTCTTT.

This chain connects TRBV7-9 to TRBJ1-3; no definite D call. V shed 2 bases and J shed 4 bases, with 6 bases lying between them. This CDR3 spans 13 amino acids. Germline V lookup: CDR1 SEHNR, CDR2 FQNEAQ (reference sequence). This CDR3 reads CASSLSSGNTIYF. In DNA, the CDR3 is TGTGCCAGCAGCTTATCCTCCGGAAACACCATATATTTT.

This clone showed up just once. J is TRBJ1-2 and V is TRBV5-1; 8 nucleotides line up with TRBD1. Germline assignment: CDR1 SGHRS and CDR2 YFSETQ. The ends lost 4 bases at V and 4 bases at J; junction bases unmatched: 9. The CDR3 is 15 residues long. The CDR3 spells CASSLGQGDPYGYTF. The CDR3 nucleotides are TGCGCCAGCAGCCTAGGACAGGGCGACCCCTATGGCTACACCTTC.

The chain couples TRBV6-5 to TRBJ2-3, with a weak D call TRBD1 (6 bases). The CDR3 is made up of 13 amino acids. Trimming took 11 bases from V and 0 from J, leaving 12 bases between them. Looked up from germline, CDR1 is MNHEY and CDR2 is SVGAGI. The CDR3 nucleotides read TGTGCCCAGGGGTCGGGAAGCACAGATACGCAGTATTTT. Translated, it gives CAQGSGSTDTQYF.

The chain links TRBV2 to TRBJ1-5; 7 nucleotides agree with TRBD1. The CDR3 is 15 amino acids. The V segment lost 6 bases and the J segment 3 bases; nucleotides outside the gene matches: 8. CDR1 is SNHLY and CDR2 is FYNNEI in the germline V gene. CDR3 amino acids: CASRTGTVDNQPQHF. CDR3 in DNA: TGTGCCAGCAGAACCGGGACAGTGGACAATCAGCCCCAGCATTTT.

For the CDR3, the DNA is TGTGCCAGCAGCTTGGCGGGGGGGCAATCAGATACGCAGTATTTT. Encoded protein: CASSLAGGQSDTQYF. This chain uses TRBV5-4 with TRBJ2-3; TRBD2 agrees at 8 bases. CDR3 length: 15 residues. V shed 0 bases, J shed 4 bases, and the junction held 4 bases outside the gene matches. From germline, CDR1 is SGHNT and CDR2 YYREEE (reference sequence).

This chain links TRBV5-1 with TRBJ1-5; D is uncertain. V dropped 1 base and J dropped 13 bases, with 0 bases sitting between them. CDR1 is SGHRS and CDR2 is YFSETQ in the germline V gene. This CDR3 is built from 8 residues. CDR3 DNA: TGCGCCAGCAGCTTGCAGCATTTT. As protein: CASSLQHF.

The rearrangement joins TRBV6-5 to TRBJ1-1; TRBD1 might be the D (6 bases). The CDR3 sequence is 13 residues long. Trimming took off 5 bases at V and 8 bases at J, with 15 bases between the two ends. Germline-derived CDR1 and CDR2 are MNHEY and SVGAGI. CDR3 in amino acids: CASSINRVREAFF. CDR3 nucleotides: TGTGCCAGCAGTATCAACAGGGTACGGGAAGCTTTCTTT.

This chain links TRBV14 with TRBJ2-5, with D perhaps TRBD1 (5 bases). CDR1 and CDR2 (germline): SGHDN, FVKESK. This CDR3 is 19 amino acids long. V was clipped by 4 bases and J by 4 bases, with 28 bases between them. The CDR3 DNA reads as TGTGCCAGCAGCCCAAGATACCTTAGGACGGTCAAGGGGCGAGAGACCCAGTACTTC. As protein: CASSPRYLRTVKGRETQYF.

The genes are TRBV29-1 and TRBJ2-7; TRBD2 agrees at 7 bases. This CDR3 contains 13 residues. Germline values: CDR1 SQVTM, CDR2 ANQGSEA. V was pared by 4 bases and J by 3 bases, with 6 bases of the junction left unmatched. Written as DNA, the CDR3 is TGCAGCGTTGGGGAGGGGATTCTCTACGAGCAGTACTTC. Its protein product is CSVGEGILYEQYF.

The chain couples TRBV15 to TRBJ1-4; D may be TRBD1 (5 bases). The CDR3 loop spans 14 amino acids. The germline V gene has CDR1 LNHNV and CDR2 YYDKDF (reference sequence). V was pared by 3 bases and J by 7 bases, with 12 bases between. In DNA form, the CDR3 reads TGTGCCACCAGCAGGCAGCAAAGGGGTGAAAAACTGTTTTTT. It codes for CATSRQQRGEKLFF.

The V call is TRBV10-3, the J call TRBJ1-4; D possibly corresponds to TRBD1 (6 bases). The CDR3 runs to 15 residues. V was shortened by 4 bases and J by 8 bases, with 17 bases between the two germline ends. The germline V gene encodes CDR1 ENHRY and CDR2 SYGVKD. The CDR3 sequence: CAISGGGVGIEKLFF. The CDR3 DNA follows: TGTGCCATCAGTGGAGGGGGAGTAGGCATAGAAAAACTGTTTTTT.

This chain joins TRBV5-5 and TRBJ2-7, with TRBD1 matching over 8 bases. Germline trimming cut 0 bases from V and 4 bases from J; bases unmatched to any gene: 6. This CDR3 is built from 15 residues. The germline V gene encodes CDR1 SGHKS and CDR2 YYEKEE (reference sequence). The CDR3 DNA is TGTGCCAGCAGCTTGGAGGCAGGGGGCATATACGAGCAGTACTTC. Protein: CASSLEAGGIYEQYF.

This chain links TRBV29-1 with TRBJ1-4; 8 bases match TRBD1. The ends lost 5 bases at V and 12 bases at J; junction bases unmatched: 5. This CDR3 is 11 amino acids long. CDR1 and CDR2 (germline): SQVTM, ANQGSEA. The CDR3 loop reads CSVKQGGELFF. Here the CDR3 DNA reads TGCAGCGTTAAACAGGGGGGAGAACTGTTTTTT.

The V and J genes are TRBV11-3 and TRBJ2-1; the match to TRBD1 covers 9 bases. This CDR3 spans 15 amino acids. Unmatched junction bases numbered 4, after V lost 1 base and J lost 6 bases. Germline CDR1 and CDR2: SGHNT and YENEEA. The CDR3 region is CASSLGATGGNEQFF. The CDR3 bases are TGTGCCAGCAGCTTAGGGGCGACAGGGGGCAATGAGCAGTTCTTC.

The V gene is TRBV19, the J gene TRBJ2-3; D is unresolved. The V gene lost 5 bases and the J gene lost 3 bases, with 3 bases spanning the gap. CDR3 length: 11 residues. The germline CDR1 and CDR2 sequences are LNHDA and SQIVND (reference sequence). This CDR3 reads CASSFTDTQYF. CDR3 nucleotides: TGTGCCAGTAGTTTTACAGATACGCAGTATTTT.